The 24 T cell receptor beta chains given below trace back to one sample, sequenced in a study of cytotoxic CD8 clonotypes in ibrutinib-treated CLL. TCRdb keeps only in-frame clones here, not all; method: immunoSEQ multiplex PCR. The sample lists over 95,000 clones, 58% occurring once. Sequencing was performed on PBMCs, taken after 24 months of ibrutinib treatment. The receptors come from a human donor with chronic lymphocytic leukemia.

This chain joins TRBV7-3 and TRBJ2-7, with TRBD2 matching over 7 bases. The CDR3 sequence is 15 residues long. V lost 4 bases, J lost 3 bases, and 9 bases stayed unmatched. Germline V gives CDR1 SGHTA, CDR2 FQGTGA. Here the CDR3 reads CASSCREVGFYEQYF. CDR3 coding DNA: TGTGCCAGCAGCTGCCGGGAGGTCGGTTTCTACGAGCAGTACTTC.

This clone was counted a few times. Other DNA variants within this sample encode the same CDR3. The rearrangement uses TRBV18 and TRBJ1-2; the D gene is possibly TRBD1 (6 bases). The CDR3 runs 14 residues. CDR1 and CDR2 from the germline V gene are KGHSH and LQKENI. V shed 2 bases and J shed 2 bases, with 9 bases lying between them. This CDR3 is CASSPGTPNYGYTF. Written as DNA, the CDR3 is TGTGCCAGCTCACCAGGGACACCAAACTATGGCTACACCTTC. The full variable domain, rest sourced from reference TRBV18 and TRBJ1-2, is NAGVMQNPRHLVRRRGQEARLRCSPMKGHSHVYWYRQLPEEGLKFMVYLQKENIIDESGMPKERFSAEFPKEGPSILRIQQVVRGDSAAYFCASSPGTPNYGYTFGSGTRLTVV.

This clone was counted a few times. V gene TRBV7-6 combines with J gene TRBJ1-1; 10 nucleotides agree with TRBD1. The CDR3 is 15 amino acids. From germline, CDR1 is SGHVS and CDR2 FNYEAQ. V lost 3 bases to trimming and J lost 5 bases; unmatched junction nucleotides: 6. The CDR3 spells CASSLTGGAGTEAFF. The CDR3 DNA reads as TGTGCCAGCAGCTTGACAGGGGGCGCGGGAACTGAAGCTTTCTTT. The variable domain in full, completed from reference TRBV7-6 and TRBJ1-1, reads GAGVSQSPRYKVTKRGQDVALRCDPISGHVSLYWYRQALGQGPEFLTYFNYEAQQDKSGLPNDRFSAERPEGSISTLTIQRTEQRDSAMYRCASSLTGGAGTEAFFGQGTRLTVV.

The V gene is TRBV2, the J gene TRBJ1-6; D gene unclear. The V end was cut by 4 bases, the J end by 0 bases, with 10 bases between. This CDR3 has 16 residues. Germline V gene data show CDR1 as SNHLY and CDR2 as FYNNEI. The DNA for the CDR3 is TGTGCCAGCAGTGGAACAGTTAGCTCCTATAATTCACCCCTCCACTTT. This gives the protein CASSGTVSSYNSPLHF. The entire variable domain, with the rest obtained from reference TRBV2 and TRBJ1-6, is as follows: EPEVTQTPSHQVTQMGQEVILRCVPISNHLYFYWYRQILGQKVEFLVSFYNNEISEKSEIFDDQFSVERPDGSNFTLKIRSTKLEDSAMYFCASSGTVSSYNSPLHFGNGTRLTVT.

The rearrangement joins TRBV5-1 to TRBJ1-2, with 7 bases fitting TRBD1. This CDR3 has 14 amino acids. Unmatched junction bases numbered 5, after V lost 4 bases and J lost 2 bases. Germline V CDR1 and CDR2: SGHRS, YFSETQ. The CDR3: CASSPQGSNYGYTF. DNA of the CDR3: TGCGCCAGCAGCCCACAGGGGAGCAACTATGGCTACACCTTC.

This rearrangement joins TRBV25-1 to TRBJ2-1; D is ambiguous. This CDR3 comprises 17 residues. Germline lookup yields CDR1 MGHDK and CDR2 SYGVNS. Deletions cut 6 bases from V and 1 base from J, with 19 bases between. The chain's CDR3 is CASSPAPGDGSYNEQFF. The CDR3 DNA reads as TGTGCCAGCAGCCCTGCCCCAGGCGACGGGTCCTACAATGAGCAGTTCTTC. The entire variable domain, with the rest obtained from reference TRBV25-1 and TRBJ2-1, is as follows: EADIYQTPRYLVIGTGKKITLECSQTMGHDKMYWYQQDPGMELHLIHYSYGVNSTEKGDLSSESTVSRIRTEHFPLTLESARPSHTSQYLCASSPAPGDGSYNEQFFGPGTRLTVL.

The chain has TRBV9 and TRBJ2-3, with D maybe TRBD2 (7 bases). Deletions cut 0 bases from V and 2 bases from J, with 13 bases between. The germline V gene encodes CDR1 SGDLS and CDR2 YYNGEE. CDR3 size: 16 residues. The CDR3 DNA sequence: TGTGCCAGCAGCGTAGCTTCCGGGGGGCACACAGATACGCAGTATTTT. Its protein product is CASSVASGGHTDTQYF.

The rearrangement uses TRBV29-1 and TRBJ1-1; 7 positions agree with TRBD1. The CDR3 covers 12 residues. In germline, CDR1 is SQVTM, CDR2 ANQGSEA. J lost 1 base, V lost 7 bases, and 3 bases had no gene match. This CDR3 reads CSARQGNTEAFF. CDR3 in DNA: TGCAGCGCGAGACAGGGGAACACTGAAGCTTTCTTT.

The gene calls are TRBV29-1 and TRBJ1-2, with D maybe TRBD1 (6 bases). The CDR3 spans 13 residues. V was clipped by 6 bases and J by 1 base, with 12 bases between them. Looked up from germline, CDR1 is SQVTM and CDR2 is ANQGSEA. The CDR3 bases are TGCAGCGTGAGGGACACTTATAACTATGGCTACACCTTC. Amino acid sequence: CSVRDTYNYGYTF.

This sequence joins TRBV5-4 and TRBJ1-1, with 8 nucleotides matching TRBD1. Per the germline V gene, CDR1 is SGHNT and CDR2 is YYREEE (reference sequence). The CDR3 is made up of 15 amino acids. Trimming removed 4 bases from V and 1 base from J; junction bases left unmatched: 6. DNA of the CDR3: TGTGCCAGCAGCGACAAGGACAGGGCGAACACTGAAGCTTTCTTT. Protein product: CASSDKDRANTEAFF.

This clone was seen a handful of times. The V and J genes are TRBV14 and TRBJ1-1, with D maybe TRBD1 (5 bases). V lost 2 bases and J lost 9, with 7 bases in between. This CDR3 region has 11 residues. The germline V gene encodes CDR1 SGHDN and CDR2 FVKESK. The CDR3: CASSQSGQAFF. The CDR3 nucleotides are TGTGCCAGCAGCCAATCGGGGCAAGCTTTCTTT.

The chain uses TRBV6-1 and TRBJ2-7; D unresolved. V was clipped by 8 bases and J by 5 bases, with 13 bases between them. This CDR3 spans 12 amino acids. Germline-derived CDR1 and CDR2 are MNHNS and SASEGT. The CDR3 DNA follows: TGTGCCAGCGACCTAGGTGGAAACGAGCAGTACTTC. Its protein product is CASDLGGNEQYF.

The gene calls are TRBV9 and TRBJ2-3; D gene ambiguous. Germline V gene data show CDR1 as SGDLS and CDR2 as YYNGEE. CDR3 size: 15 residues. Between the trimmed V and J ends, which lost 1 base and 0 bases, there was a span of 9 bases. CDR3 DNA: TGTGCCAGCAGCGTAACGGCAGTTAGCACAGATACGCAGTATTTT. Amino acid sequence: CASSVTAVSTDTQYF.

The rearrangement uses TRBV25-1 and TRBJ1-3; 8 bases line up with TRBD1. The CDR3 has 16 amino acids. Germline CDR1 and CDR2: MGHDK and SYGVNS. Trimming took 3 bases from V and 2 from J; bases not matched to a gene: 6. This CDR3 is CASSDPDREPGNTIYF. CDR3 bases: TGTGCCAGCAGTGACCCGGACAGGGAGCCTGGAAACACCATATATTTT.

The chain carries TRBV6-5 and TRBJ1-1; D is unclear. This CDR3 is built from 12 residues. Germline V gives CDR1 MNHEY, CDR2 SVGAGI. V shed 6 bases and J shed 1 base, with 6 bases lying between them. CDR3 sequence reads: CASSGRNTEAFF. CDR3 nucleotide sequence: TGTGCCAGCAGCGGGAGGAACACTGAAGCTTTCTTT.

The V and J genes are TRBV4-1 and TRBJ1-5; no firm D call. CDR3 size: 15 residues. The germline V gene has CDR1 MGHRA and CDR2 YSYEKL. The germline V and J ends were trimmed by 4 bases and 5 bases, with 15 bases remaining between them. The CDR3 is CASSLLGRADQPQHF. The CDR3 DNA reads TGCGCCAGCAGCCTTCTCGGGCGGGCGGATCAGCCCCAGCATTTT.

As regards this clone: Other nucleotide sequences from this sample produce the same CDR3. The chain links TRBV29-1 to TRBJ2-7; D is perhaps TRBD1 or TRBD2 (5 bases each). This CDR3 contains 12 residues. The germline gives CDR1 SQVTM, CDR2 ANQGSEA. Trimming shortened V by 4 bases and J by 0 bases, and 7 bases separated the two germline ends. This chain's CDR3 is CSVGGSSYEQYF. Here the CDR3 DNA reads TGCAGCGTTGGGGGGTCCTCCTACGAGCAGTACTTC.

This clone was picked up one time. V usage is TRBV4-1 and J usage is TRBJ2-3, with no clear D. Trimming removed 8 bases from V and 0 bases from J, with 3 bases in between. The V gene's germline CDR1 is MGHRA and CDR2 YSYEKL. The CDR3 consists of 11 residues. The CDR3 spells CASRSTDTQYF. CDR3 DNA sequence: TGCGCCAGCCGGAGCACAGATACGCAGTATTTT.

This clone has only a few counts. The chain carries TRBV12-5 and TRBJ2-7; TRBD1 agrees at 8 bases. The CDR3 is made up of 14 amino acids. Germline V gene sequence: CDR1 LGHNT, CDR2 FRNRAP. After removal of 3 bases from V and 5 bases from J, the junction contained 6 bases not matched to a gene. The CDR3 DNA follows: TGTGCTAGTGGTTTAGGACAGGGCGGAGACGAGCAGTACTTC. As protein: CASGLGQGGDEQYF.

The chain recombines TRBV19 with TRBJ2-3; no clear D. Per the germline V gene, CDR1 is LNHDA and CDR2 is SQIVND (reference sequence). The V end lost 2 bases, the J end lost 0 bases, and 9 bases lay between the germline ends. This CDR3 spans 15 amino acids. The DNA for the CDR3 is TGTGCCAGTAGTATAAAGGGATCCAGCACAGATACGCAGTATTTT. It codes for CASSIKGSSTDTQYF.

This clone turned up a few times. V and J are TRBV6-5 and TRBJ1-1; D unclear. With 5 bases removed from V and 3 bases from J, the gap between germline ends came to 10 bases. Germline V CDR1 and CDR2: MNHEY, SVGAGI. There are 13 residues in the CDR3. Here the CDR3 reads CASSIGLHTEAFF. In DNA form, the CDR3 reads TGTGCCAGCAGTATCGGGCTGCACACTGAAGCTTTCTTT.

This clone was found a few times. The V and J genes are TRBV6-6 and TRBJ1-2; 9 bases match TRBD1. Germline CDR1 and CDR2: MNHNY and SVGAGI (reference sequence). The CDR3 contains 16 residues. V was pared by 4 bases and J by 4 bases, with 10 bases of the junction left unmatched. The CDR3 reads CASSSSRDRVGYGYTF. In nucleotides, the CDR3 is TGTGCCAGCAGTTCCTCCCGGGACAGGGTGGGCTATGGCTACACCTTC.

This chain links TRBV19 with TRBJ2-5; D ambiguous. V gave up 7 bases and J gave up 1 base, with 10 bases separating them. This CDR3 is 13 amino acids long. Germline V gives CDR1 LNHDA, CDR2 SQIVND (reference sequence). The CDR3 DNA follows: TGTGCCAGTACCAGGAGAGCCCAAGAGACCCAGTACTTC. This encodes CASTRRAQETQYF.

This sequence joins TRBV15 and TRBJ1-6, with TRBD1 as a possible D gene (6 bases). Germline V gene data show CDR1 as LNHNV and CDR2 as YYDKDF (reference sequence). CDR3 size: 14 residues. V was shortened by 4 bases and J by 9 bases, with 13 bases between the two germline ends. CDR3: CATSTGAVTSPLHF. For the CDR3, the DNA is TGTGCCACCAGCACGGGGGCAGTAACTTCACCCCTCCACTTT. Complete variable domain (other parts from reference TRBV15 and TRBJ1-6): DAMVIQNPRYQVTQFGKPVTLSCSQTLNHNVMYWYQQKSSQAPKLLFHYYDKDFNNEADTPDNFQSRRPNTSFCFLDIRSPGLGDTAMYLCATSTGAVTSPLHFGNGTRLTVT.